What follows is one TCR beta chain and its context. Its antigen remains unidentified. The entry originates in a study of shared clonotypes between healthy human individuals. The CDR3 spans 15 residues. Germline V gene sequence: CDR1 SGHTA, CDR2 FQGNSA. Between the trimmed V and J ends, which lost 1 base and 1 base, there was a span of 10 bases. The method was immunoSEQ multiplex PCR; TCRdb's version includes in-frame clones alone and lacks a portion of them. Among 1.5 million to 1.9 million clones listed, 95% to 99% were seen once. Broader study findings: Sequencing of the sorted subsets was shown by rarefaction to be incomplete despite large depth.

The origin of this receptor is a young man in good health. This chain joins TRBV7-2 and TRBJ2-5; D perhaps matches TRBD1 (5 bases). Sequencing used naive CD4+ T cells sorted from blood. Described subset: CD45RA+ positively selected. The CDR3 protein is CASSLGVGLQETQYF. The CDR3 nucleotides are TGTGCCAGCAGCTTAGGAGTGGGGCTCCAAGAGACCCAGTACTTC.